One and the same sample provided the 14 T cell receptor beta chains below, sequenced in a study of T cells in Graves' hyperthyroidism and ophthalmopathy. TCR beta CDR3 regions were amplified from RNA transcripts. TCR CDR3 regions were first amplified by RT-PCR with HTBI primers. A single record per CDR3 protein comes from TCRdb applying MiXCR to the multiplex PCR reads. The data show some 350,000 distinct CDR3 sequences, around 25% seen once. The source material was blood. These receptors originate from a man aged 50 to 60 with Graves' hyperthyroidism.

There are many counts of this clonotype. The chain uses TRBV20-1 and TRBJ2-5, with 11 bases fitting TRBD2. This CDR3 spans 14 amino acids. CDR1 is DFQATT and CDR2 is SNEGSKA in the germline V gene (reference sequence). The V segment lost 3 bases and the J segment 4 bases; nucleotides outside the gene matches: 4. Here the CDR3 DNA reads TGCAGTGCTAGTAGGCTAGCGGGAGGAGAGACCCAGTACTTC. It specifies CSASRLAGGETQYF.

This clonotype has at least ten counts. The CDR3 spells CASSVGTASSYEQYF. CDR3 bases: TGTGCCAGCAGCGTAGGAACAGCAAGCTCCTACGAGCAGTACTTC. The genes are TRBV9 and TRBJ2-7; D gene unclear. Germline lookup yields CDR1 SGDLS and CDR2 YYNGEE. The CDR3 contains 15 residues. Trimming shortened V by 0 bases and J by 0 bases, and 10 bases separated the two germline ends.

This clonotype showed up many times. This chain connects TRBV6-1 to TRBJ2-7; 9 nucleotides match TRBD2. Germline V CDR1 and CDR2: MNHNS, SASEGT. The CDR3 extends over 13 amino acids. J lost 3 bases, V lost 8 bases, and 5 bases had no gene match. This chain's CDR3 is CASSIAGDYEQYF. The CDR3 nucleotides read TGTGCCAGCTCTATAGCGGGAGACTACGAGCAGTACTTC.

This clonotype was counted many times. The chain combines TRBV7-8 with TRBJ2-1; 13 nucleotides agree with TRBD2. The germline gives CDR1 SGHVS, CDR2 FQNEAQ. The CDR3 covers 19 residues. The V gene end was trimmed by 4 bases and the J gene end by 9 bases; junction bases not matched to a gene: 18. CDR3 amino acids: CASSSPRDTGLAGEGEQFF. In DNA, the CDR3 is TGTGCCAGCAGCTCCCCCCGGGACACCGGACTAGCGGGAGAGGGTGAGCAGTTCTTC.

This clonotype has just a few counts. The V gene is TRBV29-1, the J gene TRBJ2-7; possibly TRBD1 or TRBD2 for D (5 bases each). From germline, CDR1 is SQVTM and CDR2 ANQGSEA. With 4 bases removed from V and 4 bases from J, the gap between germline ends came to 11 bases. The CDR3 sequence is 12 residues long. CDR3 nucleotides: TGCAGCGTTGGGGACGATCTTTACGAGCAGTACTTC. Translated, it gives CSVGDDLYEQYF.

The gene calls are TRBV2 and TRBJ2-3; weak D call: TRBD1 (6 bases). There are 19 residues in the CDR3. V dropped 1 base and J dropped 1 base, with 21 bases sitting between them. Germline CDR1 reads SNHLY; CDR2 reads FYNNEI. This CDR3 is CASSEGKKGTRGGTDTQYF. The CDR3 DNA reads TGTGCCAGCAGTGAAGGAAAAAAGGGGACAAGAGGTGGCACAGATACGCAGTATTTT.

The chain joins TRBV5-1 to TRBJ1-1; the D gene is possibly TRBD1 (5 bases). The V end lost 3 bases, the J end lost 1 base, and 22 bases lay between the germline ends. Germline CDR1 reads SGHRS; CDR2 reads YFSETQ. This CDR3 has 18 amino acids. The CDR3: CASSSPRGDAIPNTEAFF. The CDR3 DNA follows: TGCGCCAGCAGCTCTCCTCGCGGGGACGCAATACCGAACACTGAAGCTTTCTTT.

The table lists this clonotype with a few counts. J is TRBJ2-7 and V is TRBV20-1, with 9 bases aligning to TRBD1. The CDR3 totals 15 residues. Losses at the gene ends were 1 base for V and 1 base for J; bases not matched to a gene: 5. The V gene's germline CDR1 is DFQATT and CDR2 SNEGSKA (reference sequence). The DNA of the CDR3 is TGCAGTGCTAGAGGAAGAGGGACAGGGTCCTACGAGCAGTACTTC. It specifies CSARGRGTGSYEQYF.

The CDR3 here is CSASAGGFENGYTF. The CDR3 DNA reads TGCAGTGCTAGCGCGGGGGGGTTCGAAAATGGCTACACCTTC. The chain recombines TRBV20-1 with TRBJ1-2; weak D call: TRBD1 (5 bases). CDR1 is DFQATT, CDR2 SNEGSKA, per germline (reference sequence). The V and J ends lost 3 bases and 6 bases respectively, with 17 bases between them. The CDR3 loop spans 14 amino acids.

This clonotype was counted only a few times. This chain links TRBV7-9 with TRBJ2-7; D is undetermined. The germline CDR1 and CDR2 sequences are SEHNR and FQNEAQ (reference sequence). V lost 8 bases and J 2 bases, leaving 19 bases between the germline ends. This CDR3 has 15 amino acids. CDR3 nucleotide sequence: TGTGCCAGCCGAAAGCCCCTGGGCGGACCCTACGAGCAGTACTTC. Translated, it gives CASRKPLGGPYEQYF.

The CDR3 DNA reads as TGTGCCAGCAGACCCGGGACTAACACCGGGGAGCTGTTTTTT. Protein: CASRPGTNTGELFF. The chain employs TRBV12-3 or TRBV12-4 and TRBJ2-2, with D possibly matching TRBD2 (6 bases). The CDR3 sequence is 14 residues long. The V and J ends lost 6 bases and 2 bases respectively, with 10 bases between them.

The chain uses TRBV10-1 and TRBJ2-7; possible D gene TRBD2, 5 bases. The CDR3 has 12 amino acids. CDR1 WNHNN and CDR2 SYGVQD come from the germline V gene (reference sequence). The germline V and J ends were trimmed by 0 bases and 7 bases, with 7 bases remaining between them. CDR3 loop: CASSESTGEQYF. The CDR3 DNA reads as TGCGCCAGCAGTGAGTCGACGGGAGAGCAGTACTTC.

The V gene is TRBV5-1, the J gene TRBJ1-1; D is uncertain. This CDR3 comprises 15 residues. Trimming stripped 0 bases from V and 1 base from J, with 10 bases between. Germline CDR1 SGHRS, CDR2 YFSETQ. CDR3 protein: CASSLERIPNTEAFF. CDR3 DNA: TGCGCCAGCAGCTTGGAGAGGATCCCGAACACTGAAGCTTTCTTT.

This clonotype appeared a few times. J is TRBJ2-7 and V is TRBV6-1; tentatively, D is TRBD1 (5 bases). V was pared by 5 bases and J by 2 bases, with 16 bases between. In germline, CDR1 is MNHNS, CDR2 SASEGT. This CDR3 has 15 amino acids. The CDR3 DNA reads TGTGCCAGCAGTTTCTCTGGGCAGGGCGCCTACGAGCAGTACTTC. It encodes CASSFSGQGAYEQYF.